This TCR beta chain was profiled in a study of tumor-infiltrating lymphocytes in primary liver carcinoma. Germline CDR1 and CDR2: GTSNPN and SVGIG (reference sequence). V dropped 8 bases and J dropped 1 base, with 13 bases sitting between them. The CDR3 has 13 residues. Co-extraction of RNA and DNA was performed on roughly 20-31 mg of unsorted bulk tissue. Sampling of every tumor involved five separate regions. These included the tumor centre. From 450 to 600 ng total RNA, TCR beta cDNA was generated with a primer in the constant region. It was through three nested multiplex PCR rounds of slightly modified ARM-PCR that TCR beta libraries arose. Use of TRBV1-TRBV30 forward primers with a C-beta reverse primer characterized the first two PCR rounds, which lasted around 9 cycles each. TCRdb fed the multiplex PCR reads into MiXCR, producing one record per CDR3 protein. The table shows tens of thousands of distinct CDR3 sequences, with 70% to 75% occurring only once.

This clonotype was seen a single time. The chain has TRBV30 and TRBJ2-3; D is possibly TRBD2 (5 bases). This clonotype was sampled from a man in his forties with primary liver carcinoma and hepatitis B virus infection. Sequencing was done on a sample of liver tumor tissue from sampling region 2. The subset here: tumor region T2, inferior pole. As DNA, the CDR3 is TGTGCCCGGACTCGCGACGGCACAGATACGCAGTATTTT. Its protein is CARTRDGTDTQYF.